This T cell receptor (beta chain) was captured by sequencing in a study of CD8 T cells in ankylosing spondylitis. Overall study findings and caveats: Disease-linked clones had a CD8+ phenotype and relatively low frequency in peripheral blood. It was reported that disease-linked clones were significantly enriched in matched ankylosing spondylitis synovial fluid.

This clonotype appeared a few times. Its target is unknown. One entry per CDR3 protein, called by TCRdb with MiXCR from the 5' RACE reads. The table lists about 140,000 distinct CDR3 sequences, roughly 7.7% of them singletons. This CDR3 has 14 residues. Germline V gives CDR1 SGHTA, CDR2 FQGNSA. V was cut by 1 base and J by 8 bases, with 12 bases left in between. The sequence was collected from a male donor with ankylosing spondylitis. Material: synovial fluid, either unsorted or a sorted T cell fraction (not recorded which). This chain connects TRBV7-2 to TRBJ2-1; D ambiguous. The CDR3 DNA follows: TGTGCCAGCAGCTTAGTTCTGGGTATCGATGAGCAGTTCTTC. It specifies CASSLVLGIDEQFF.